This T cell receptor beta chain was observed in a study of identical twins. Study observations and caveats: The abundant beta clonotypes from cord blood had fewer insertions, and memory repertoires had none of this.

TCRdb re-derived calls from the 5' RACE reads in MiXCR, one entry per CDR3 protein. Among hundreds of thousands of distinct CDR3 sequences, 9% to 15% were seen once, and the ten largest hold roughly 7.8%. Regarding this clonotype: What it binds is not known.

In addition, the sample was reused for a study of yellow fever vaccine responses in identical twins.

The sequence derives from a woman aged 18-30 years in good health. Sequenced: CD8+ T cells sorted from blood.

The CDR3 reads CASSLDLTNTGELFF. CDR3 in DNA: TGTGCCAGCAGCTTGGACCTTACAAACACCGGGGAGCTGTTTTTT. The chain uses TRBV7-9 and TRBJ2-2, with D unclear. From germline, CDR1 is SEHNR and CDR2 FQNEAQ (reference sequence). V gave up 3 bases and J gave up 2 bases, with 10 bases separating them. This CDR3 has 15 residues.